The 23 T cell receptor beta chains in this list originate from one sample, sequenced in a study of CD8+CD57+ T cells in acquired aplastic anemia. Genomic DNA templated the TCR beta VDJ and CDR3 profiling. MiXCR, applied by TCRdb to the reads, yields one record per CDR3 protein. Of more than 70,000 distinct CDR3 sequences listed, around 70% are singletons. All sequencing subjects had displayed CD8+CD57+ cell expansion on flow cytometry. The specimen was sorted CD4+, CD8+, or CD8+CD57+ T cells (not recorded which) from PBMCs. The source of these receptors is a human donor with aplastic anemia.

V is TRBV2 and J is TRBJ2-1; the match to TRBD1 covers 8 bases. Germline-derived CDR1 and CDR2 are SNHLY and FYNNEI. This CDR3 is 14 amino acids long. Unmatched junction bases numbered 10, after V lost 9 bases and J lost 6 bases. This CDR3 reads CARTQGAGGNEQFF. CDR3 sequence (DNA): TGTGCCAGGACTCAGGGGGCTGGAGGCAATGAGCAGTTCTTC.

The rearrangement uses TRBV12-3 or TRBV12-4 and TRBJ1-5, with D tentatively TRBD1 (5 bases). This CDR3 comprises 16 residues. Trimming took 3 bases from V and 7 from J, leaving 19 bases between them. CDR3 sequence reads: CASSLEVKGRSQPQHF. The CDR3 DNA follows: TGTGCCAGCAGTTTGGAGGTGAAGGGGAGGTCGCAGCCCCAGCATTTT.

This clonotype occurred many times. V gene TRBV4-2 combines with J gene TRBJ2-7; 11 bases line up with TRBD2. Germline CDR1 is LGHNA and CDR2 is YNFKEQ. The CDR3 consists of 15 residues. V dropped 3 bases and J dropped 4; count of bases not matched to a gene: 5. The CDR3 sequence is CASSQETSGVYEQYF. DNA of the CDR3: TGTGCCAGCAGCCAGGAGACTAGCGGGGTGTACGAGCAGTACTTC.

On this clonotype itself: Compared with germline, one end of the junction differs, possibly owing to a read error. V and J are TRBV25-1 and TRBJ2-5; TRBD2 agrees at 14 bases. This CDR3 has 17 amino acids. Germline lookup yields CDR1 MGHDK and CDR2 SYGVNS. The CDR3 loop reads CASSDPGLAGVGETQHF. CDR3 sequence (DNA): TGTGCCAGCAGTGATCCGGGACTAGCGGGAGTGGGAGAGACCCAGCACTTC.

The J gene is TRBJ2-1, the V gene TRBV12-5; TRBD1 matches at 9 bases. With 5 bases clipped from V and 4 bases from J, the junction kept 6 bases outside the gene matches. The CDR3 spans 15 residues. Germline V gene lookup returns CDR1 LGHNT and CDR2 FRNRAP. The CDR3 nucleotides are TGTGCTAGTGGTCCCGTACAGGGGGCATACAATGAGCAGTTCTTC. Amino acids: CASGPVQGAYNEQFF.

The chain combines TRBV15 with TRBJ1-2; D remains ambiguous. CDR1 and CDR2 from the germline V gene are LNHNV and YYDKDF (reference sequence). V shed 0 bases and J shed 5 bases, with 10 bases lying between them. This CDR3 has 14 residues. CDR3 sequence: CATSREGNLYGYTF. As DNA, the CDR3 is TGTGCCACCAGCAGAGAAGGGAATCTGTATGGCTACACCTTC. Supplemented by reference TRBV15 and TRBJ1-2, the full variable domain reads DAMVIQNPRYQVTQFGKPVTLSCSQTLNHNVMYWYQQKSSQAPKLLFHYYDKDFNNEADTPDNFQSRRPNTSFCFLDIRSPGLGDTAMYLCATSREGNLYGYTFGSGTRLTVV.

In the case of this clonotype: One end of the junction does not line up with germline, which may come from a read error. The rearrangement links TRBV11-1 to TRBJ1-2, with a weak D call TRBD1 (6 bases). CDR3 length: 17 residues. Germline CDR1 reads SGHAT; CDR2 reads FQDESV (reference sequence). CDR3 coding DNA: TGTGCCAGCAGCTTAGGAGGACAGCCAACCGCTAACTACGGCTACACCTTC. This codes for CASSLGGQPTANYGYTF.

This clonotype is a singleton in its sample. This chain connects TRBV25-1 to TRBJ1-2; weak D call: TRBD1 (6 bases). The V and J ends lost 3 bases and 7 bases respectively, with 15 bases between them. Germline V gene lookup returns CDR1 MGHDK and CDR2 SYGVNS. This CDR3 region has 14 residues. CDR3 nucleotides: TGTGCCAGCAGTGACTATCGGACAGATAGTGGCTACACCTTC. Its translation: CASSDYRTDSGYTF.

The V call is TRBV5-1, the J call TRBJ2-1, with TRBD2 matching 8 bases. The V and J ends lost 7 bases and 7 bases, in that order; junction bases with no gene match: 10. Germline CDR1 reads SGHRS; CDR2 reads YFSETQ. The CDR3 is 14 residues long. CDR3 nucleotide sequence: TGCGCCAGCCCTAAGCGGGAGTTTAGGAATGAGCAGTTCTTC. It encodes CASPKREFRNEQFF.

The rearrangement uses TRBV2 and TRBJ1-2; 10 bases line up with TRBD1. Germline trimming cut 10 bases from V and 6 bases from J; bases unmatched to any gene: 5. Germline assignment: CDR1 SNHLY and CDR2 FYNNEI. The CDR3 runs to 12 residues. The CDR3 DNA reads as TGTGCCACAAGGGACAGGGGAAATGGCTACACCTTC. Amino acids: CATRDRGNGYTF.

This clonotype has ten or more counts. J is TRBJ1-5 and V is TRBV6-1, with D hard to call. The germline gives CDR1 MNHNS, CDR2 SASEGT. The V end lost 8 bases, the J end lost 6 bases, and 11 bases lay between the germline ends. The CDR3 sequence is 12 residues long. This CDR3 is CASGPRGQPQHF. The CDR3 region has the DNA TGTGCCAGCGGCCCCCGGGGTCAGCCCCAGCATTTT.

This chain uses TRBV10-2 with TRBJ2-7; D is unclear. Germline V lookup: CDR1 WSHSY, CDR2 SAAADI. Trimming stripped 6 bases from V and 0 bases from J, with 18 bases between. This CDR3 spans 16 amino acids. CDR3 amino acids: CASRTSFMQTSYEQYF. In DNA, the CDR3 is TGCGCCAGCAGGACCTCGTTTATGCAAACCTCCTACGAGCAGTACTTC.

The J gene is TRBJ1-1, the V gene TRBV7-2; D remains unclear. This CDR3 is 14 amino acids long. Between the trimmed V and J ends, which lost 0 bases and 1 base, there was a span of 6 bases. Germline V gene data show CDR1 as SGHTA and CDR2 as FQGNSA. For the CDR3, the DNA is TGTGCCAGCAGCTTAGCGCTACGGAACACTGAAGCTTTCTTT. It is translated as CASSLALRNTEAFF.

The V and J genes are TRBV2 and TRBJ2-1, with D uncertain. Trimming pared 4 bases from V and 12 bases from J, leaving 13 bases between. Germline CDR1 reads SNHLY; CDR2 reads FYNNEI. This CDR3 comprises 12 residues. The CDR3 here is CASSGAVGSQFF. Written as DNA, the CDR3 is TGTGCCAGCAGTGGCGCGGTGGGGTCGCAGTTCTTC.

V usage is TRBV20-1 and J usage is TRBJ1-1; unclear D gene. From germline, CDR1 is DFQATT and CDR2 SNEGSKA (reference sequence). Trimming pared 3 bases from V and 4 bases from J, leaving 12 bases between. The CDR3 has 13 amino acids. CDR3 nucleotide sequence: TGCAGTGCTAGGTCCCCGGTAGGCACTGAAGCTTTCTTT. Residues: CSARSPVGTEAFF.

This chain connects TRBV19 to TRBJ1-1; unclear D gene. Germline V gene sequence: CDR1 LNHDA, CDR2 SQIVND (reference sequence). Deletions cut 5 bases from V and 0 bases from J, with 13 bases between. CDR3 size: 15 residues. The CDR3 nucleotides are TGTGCCAGTAGTTCAGGAACAGCCCTGAACACTGAAGCTTTCTTT. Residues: CASSSGTALNTEAFF.

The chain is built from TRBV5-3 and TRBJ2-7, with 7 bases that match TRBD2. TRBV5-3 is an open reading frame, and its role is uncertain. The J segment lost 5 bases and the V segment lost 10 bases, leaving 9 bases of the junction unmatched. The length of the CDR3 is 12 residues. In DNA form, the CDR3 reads TGTGCCGGCAGCCGGACTAGTAACGAGCAGTACTTC. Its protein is CAGSRTSNEQYF.

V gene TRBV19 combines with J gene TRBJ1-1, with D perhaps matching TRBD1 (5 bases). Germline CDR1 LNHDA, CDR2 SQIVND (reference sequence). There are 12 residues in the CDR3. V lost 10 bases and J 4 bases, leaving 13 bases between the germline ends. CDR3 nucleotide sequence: TGTGCCACCTCGGGGGGGGGCACTGAAGCTTTCTTT. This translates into CATSGGGTEAFF.

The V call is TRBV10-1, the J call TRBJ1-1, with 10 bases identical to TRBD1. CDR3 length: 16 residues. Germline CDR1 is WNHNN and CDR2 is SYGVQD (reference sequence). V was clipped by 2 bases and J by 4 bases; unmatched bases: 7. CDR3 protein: CASSETTGGPTTEAFF. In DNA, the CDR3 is TGCGCCAGCAGTGAGACGACAGGGGGCCCCACCACTGAAGCTTTCTTT.

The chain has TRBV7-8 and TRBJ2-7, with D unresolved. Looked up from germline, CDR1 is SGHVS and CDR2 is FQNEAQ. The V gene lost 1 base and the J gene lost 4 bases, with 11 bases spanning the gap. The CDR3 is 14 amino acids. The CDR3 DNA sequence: TGTGCCAGCAGCTTAGGTGGGTGGGAATACGAGCAGTACTTC. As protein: CASSLGGWEYEQYF. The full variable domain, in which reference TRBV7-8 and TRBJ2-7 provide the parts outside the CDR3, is GAGVSQSPRYKVAKRGQDVALRCDPISGHVSLFWYQQALGQGPEFLTYFQNEAQLDKSGLPSDRFFAERPEGSVSTLKIQRTQQEDSAVYLCASSLGGWEYEQYFGPGTRLTVT.

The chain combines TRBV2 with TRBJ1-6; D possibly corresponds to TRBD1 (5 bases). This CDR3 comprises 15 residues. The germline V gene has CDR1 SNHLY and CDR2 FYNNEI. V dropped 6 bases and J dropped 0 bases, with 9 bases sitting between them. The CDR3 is CASRGGSSYNSPLHF. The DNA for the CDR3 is TGTGCCAGCAGGGGGGGAAGCTCCTATAATTCACCCCTCCACTTT. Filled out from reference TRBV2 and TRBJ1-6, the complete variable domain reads EPEVTQTPSHQVTQMGQEVILRCVPISNHLYFYWYRQILGQKVEFLVSFYNNEISEKSEIFDDQFSVERPDGSNFTLKIRSTKLEDSAMYFCASRGGSSYNSPLHFGNGTRLTVT.

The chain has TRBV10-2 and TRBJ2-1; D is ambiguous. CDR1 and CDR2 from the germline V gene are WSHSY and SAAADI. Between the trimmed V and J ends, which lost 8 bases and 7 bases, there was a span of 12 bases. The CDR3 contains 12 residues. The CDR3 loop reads CASAPVGNEQFF. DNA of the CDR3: TGCGCCAGCGCCCCCGTAGGGAATGAGCAGTTCTTC.

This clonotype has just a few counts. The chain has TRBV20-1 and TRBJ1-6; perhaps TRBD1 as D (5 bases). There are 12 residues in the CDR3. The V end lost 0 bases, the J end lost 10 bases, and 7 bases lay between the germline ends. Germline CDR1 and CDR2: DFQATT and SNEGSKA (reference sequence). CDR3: CSARDGGSPLHF. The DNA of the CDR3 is TGCAGTGCTAGAGATGGGGGGTCACCCCTCCACTTT.